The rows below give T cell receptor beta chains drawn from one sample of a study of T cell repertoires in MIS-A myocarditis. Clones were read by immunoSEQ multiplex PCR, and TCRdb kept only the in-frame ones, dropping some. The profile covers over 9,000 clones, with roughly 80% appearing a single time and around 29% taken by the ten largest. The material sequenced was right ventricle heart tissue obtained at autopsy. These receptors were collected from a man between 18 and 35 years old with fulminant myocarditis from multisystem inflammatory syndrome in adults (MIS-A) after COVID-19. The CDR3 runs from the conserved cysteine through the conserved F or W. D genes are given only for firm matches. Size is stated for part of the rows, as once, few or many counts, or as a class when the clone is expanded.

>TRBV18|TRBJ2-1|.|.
TGTGCCAGCTCACCACCGGACAGATACAATGAGCAGTTCTTC
CASSPPDRYNEQFF
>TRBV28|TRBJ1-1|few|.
TGTGCCAGCATTGATGAACGAGGTATAGGGAACAAAGCTTTCTTT
CASIDERGIGNKAFF
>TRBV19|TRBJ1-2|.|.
TGTGCCAGTAACCTAGGACGGTATTATGGCTACACCTTC
CASNLGRYYGYTF
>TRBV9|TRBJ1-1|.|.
TGTGCCAGCAGCCCCATGGGAGGGAACACTGAAGCTTTCTTT
CASSPMGGNTEAFF
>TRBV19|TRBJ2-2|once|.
TGTGCCAGTAGTATAGCAGGGGTGATCGACACCGGGGAGCTGTTTTTT
CASSIAGVIDTGELFF
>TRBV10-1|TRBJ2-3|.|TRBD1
TGCGCCAGCAGCCGGGACAGATCTCCAGATACGCAGTATTTT
CASSRDRSPDTQYF
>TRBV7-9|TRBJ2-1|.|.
TGTGCCAGCAGCCCGCAGGACAGAAGAAGTTCCTACAATGAGCAGTTCTTC
CASSPQDRRSSYNEQFF
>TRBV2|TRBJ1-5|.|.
TGTGCCAGCAGTCCGGACTCACGCAATCAGCCCCAGCATTTT
CASSPDSRNQPQHF
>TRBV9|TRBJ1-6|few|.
TGTGCCAGCAGCGTAGAGAGTTCGGGGGCAGCCCTCCACTTT
CASSVESSGAALHF
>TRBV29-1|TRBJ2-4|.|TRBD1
TGCAGCGTTACTACAGGGGGCGAAAACATTCAGTACTTC
CSVTTGGENIQYF
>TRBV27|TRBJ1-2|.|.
TGTGCCAGCAGTTTTAGTTTGCAGAGTGGCTACACCTTC
CASSFSLQSGYTF
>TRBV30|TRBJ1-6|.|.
TGTGCCTGCGCTGGGGTGTACAATTCACCCCTCCACTTT
CACAGVYNSPLHF
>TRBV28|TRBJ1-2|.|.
TGTGCCACCAGCGACGGCTATGGCTACACCTTC
CATSDGYGYTF
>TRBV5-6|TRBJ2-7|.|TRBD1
TGTGCCAGCAGCCGAACTATCGGGACAGAGTATTACGAGCAGTACTTC
CASSRTIGTEYYEQYF
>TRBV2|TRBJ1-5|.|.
TGTGCCAGCACGGGGGGGCGGGCCAATCAGCCCCAGCATTTT
CASTGGRANQPQHF
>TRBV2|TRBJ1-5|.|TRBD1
TGTGCTAGCAGTCTAAACAGGGGAAGCAATCAGCCCCAGCATTTT
CASSLNRGSNQPQHF
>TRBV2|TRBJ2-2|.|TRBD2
TGTGCCAGCAGTGAGCGGGGGGGGAGGACCGGGGAGCTGTTTTTT
CASSERGGRTGELFF
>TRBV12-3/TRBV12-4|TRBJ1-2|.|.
TGTGCCAGCAGTTTATTCTTGGACTACACCTTC
CASSLFLDYTF
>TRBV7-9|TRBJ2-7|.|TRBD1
TGTGCCAGCCAGGACCTTTTACAGGGGGCCTACGAGCAGTACTTC
CASQDLLQGAYEQYF
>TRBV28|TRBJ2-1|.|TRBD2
TGTGCCAGCATGGGGCGGGGGGCCGGGAGCTCCTACAATGAGCAGTTCTTC
CASMGRGAGSSYNEQFF
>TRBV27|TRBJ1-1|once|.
TGTGCCAGCAGCCCGAGGACATCCAACACTGAAGCTTTCTTT
CASSPRTSNTEAFF
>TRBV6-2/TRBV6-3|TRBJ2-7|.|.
TGTGCCAGCAGTGGAAGCTGGGACGCCACCTACGAGCAGTACTTC
CASSGSWDATYEQYF
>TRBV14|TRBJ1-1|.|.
TGTGCCAGCAGCAGCGGTCCTGAAGCTTTCTTT
CASSSGPEAFF
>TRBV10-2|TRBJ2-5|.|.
TGCGCCAGCATGGGGGACCAAGAGACCCAGTACTTC
CASMGDQETQYF
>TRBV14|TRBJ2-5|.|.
TGTGCCAGCAGCCAAGTAGCGAGGGAGACCCAGTACTTC
CASSQVARETQYF
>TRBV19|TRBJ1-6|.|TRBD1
TGTGCCAGTAGTCCCTGGACAGGGTCGGGGTCACCCCTCCACTTT
CASSPWTGSGSPLHF
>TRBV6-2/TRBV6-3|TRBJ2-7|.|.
TGTGCCAGCAGCCCATCCGGGTGGCAGGAGTACTTC
CASSPSGWQEYF
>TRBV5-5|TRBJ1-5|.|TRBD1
TGTGCCAGCAGCTTGAGAGACAGGGGCAATCAGCCCCAGCATTTT
CASSLRDRGNQPQHF
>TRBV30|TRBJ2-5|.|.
TGTGCCTGGAGTAGGGGGAATTGGCGAGAGACCCAGTACTTC
CAWSRGNWRETQYF
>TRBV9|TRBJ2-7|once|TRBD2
TGTGCCAGCAGCCCCCAAGCGGGGGGACCCTACGAGCAGTACTTC
CASSPQAGGPYEQYF
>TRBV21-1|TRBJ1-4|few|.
TGTGCCAGCACGGGACACCGAAAAGAAAAACTGTTTTTT
CASTGHRKEKLFF
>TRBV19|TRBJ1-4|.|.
TGTGCCAGTATGGGGCAGGCGCCGAGGGATGAAAAACTGTTTTTT
CASMGQAPRDEKLFF
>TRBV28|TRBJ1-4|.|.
TGTGCCAGCAGTTTAAATCTAGGGGCAGGAGAAAAACTGTTTTTT
CASSLNLGAGEKLFF
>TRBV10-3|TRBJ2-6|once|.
TGTGCCATCAGCCCTACACCACGCTCTGGGGCCAACGTCCTGACTTTC
CAISPTPRSGANVLTF
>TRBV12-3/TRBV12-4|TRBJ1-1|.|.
TGTGCCAGCAGTTTCGCGGGGACTGAAGCTTTCTTT
CASSFAGTEAFF
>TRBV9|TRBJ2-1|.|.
TGTGCCAGCAGCGTAGGGGGGAGGAATGAGCAGTTCTTC
CASSVGGRNEQFF
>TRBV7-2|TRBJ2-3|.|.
TGTGCCAGCAGCCTACTTGGGTCTTTAAGCACAGATACGCAGTATTTT
CASSLLGSLSTDTQYF
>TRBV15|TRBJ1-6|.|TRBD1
TGTGCCACCAGCAAGGGGACAGGGGGCACTAATTCACCCCTCCACTTT
CATSKGTGGTNSPLHF
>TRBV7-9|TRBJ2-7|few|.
TGTGCCAGCAGCTTAAGCTCCGGGGGCGACGGCGAGCAGTACTTC
CASSLSSGGDGEQYF
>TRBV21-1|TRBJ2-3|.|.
TGTGCCAGCGTGGGACTAGCGGGCTCCACAGATACGCAGTATTTT
CASVGLAGSTDTQYF
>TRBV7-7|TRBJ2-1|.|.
TGTGCTAGCAGCCTGTCCCGAAGTCATGAGCAGTTCTTC
CASSLSRSHEQFF
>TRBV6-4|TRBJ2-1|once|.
TGTGCCAGCCCTTACGTGGCGGACAATGAGCAGTTCTTC
CASPYVADNEQFF
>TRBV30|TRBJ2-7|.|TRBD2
TGTGCCTGGAGTGAAGAAAGGACTAGCGGGAGCTCCTACGAGCAGTACTTC
CAWSEERTSGSSYEQYF
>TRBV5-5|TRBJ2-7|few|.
TGTGCCAGCAGCTTCTTGGTCGAGACCGGCGAGCAGTACTTC
CASSFLVETGEQYF
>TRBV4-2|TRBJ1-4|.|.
TGTGCCAGCAGCCATTGGGGGAAATCTAATGAAAAACTGTTTTTT
CASSHWGKSNEKLFF
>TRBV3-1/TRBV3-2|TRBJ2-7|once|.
TGTGCCAGCAGCCACCCTAAGGCTTCGACGGCCGAGCAGTACTTC
CASSHPKASTAEQYF
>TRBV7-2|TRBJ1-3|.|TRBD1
TGTGCCAGCAGCTTCGCTACAGGGGTAACGGGAAACACCATATATTTT
CASSFATGVTGNTIYF
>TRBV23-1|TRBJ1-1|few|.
TGCGCCAGCAGTCCCGGTTACCGCACTGAAGCTTTCTTT
CASSPGYRTEAFF
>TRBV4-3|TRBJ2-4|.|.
TGCGCCAGCAGCCAAGACAGAGAAAACATTCAGTACTTC
CASSQDRENIQYF
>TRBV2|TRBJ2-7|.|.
TGTGCCAGCAGTGAATCGGGATACGAGCAGTACTTC
CASSESGYEQYF
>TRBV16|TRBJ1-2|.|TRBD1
TGTGCCAGCAGCCTCAACCTCCCGGGACAGGGGTCCCAATACTTC
CASSLNLPGQGSQYF